This passage covers 9 T cell receptor beta chains from one sample sequenced in a study of vaccination effects on CD4 cells after COVID-19. Which antigens these TCRs recognize remains unknown. Culturing for more than eight days preceded CD4+ T cell isolation. Every participant took two doses of the BNT162b2 or mRNA-1273 vaccine. Profiled with immunoSEQ multiplex PCR; TCRdb holds only in-frame clones, not every one. The data contain tens of thousands of clones, around two thirds of them seen just once; the ten biggest clones take up under 2.5%. This specimen consisted of CD4+ T cells from PBMCs cultured without peptide, obtained after COVID-19 vaccination. These receptor sequences come from a human donor who received a COVID-19 vaccine.

This clone was seen a few times. The J gene is TRBJ2-3, the V gene TRBV11-2; 13 bases are shared with TRBD2. CDR1 and CDR2 (germline): SGHAT, FQNNGV. J was trimmed by 1 base and V by 5 bases; bases with no gene match: 6. This CDR3 comprises 17 residues. CDR3 residues: CASSQEGLAGRTDTQYF. The CDR3 bases are TGTGCCAGCAGCCAGGAGGGACTAGCGGGGCGCACAGATACGCAGTATTTT.

The chain is built from TRBV6-5 and TRBJ1-6; 7 positions match TRBD1. This CDR3 comprises 15 residues. The germline gives CDR1 MNHEY, CDR2 SVGAGI. With V trimmed by 0 bases and J by 8 bases, 4 bases remained unmatched. This chain's CDR3 is CASSYSQGSDSPLHF. The CDR3 bases are TGTGCCAGCAGTTACTCACAGGGGTCGGATTCACCCCTCCACTTT.

The V call is TRBV19, the J call TRBJ2-3, with 9 bases fitting TRBD2. Germline loops: CDR1 LNHDA, CDR2 SQIVND (reference sequence). V was pared by 5 bases and J by 1 base, with 7 bases of the junction left unmatched. The CDR3 extends over 16 amino acids. The CDR3 region is CASSARSGGGTDTQYF. CDR3 nucleotide sequence: TGTGCCAGTAGTGCCCGTAGCGGGGGAGGCACAGATACGCAGTATTTT.

This clone turned up a few times. The rearrangement uses TRBV19 and TRBJ1-1; 7 nucleotides align to TRBD1. V gave up 5 bases and J gave up 0 bases; unmatched junction bases: 12. CDR3 length equals 17 residues. Germline lookup yields CDR1 LNHDA and CDR2 SQIVND (reference sequence). The CDR3 DNA reads as TGTGCCAGTAGTGTCACAGGGGATCCCGTCATGAACACTGAAGCTTTCTTT. Translation: CASSVTGDPVMNTEAFF.

The chain recombines TRBV5-5 with TRBJ1-6; unclear D gene. The CDR3 is made up of 13 amino acids. Germline CDR1 and CDR2: SGHKS and YYEKEE (reference sequence). Trimming cost V 3 bases and J 5 bases, with 6 bases left between them. The DNA for the CDR3 is TGTGCCAGCAGCTCTCCGAATAATTCACCCCTCCACTTT. Its translation: CASSSPNNSPLHF.

The chain joins TRBV19 to TRBJ2-1; 13 nucleotides align to TRBD2. The ends lost 8 bases at V and 9 bases at J; junction bases unmatched: 7. Germline V gene sequence: CDR1 LNHDA, CDR2 SQIVND (reference sequence). This CDR3 spans 14 amino acids. The CDR3 DNA sequence: TGTGCCAGTGGACTAGCGGGGGTTGTAAGTGAGCAGTTCTTC. This codes for CASGLAGVVSEQFF.

The chain recombines TRBV29-1 with TRBJ1-1, with a weak D call TRBD1 (6 bases). V lost 0 bases to trimming and J lost 4 bases, with 9 bases between them. Germline V gene lookup returns CDR1 SQVTM and CDR2 ANQGSEA. The CDR3 contains 13 residues. Here the CDR3 reads CSVEEGGGTEAFF. The CDR3 nucleotides are TGCAGCGTTGAAGAAGGGGGGGGCACTGAAGCTTTCTTT.

This clone was seen once. One junction end disagrees with the germline gene, perhaps due to a read error. The rearrangement links TRBV12-3 or TRBV12-4 to TRBJ2-5; a possible D gene is TRBD1 (6 bases). The CDR3 loop spans 11 amino acids. The CDR3 DNA follows: TGTGCCAGCAGTATGAACAGGGATATGGACTTC. Residues: CASSMNRDMDF.

V usage is TRBV19 and J usage is TRBJ1-3; maybe TRBD1 (6 bases). This CDR3 has 14 residues. From germline, CDR1 is LNHDA and CDR2 SQIVND (reference sequence). Trimming shortened V by 5 bases and J by 7 bases, and 15 bases separated the two germline ends. CDR3 protein: CASSLRTVGNTIYF. The DNA for the CDR3 is TGTGCCAGTAGTTTAAGGACAGTGGGGAACACCATATATTTT.